This T cell receptor (beta chain) was observed in a study of cytotoxic CD8 clonotypes in ibrutinib-treated CLL. In its sample, this clone was seen a few times. The target antigen is unknown. The table came from immunoSEQ multiplex PCR; TCRdb's copy has only in-frame clones and leaves some out. Of approximately 100,000 clones in the sample, approximately 56% were seen once. This CDR3 is 15 amino acids long. With V trimmed by 2 bases and J by 4 bases, 6 bases remained unmatched. From germline, CDR1 is KGHSH and CDR2 LQKENI. Study outcomes and limitations: Relative to age-matched healthy donors, clonality at baseline was higher, and it tracked circulating CD8+ T-cell counts.

This clonotype was sampled from a human donor with chronic lymphocytic leukemia. The gene calls are TRBV18 and TRBJ1-1, with 8 bases that match TRBD1. Sequences were derived from PBMCs, sampled after 24 months of ibrutinib treatment. This CDR3 reads CASSPRTGPGTEAFF. The CDR3, as DNA: TGTGCCAGCTCACCAAGGACAGGGCCGGGCACTGAAGCTTTCTTT.